The T cell receptor (beta chain) described here comes from a study of cytomegalovirus exposure and HLA in healthy donors. The CDR3 is 13 residues long. CDR1 is MNHEY, CDR2 SMNVEV, per germline (reference sequence). J gave up 2 bases and V 6 bases, and 2 bases lay outside the gene matches. Points on this clone: The antigen is not known.

Sequencing was performed with immunoSEQ multiplex PCR; in TCRdb, only in-frame clones are kept and a portion is missing. The sample shows around 170,000 clones, 88% of them seen only once. Points from the study as a whole: According to a later analysis, TCR clusters from the first cohort tended to co-occur in the 120 or so validation repertoires. Confirmation was obtained in vitro that three CMV-associated chains are specific for CMV antigens. The classifier reportedly diagnosed cytomegalovirus status with high sensitivity and specificity. TCR beta chains numbering more than 150 were designated cytomegalovirus-associated.

The clonotype comes from a man between 18 and 35 years old in good health and CMV-seronegative. Sequenced material: PBMCs. The chain employs TRBV27 and TRBJ2-5, with 8 bases lining up with TRBD2. CDR3 protein: CASRLAAQETQYF. CDR3 DNA sequence: TGTGCCAGCAGACTAGCGGCGCAAGAGACCCAGTACTTC.